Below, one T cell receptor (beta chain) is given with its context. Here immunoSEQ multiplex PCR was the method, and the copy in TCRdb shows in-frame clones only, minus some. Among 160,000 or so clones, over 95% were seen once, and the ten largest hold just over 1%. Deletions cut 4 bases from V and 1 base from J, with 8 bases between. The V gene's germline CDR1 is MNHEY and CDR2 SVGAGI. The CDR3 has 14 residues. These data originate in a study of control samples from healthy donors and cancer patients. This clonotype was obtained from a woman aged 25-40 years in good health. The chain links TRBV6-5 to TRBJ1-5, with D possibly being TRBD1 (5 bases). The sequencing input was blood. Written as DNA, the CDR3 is TGTGCCAGCAGTTCTGGGGGAAGCAATCAGCCCCAGCATTTT. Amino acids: CASSSGGSNQPQHF.